This entry lists 27 T cell receptor beta chains sequenced from one sample in a study of blood T cell repertoires in COVID-19. TCRdb keeps only in-frame clones here, not all; method: immunoSEQ multiplex PCR. The data contain under 45,000 clones, over 70% of them seen just once; the ten biggest clones take up under 35%. Sequenced sample: peripheral blood. These TCRs come from a man at least 80 years old with acute or convalescent COVID-19.

Only a few counts were recorded for this clone. This chain uses TRBV10-1 with TRBJ2-7; unclear D gene. Trimming took off 3 bases at V and 2 bases at J, with 5 bases between the two ends. CDR1 and CDR2 (germline): WNHNN, SYGVQD (reference sequence). The CDR3 runs to 12 residues. The DNA for the CDR3 is TGCGCCAGCAGTGACAGAACCTACGAGCAGTACTTC. It encodes CASSDRTYEQYF.

J is TRBJ1-5 and V is TRBV5-6; D not certain. Germline V CDR1 and CDR2: SGHDT, YYEEEE. Trimming stripped 6 bases from V and 0 bases from J, with 13 bases between. CDR3 length: 15 residues. CDR3 nucleotide sequence: TGTGCCAGCACCTCACGGAGGAATAGCAATCAGCCCCAGCATTTT. Protein: CASTSRRNSNQPQHF.

This clone appeared a few times. Other DNA sequences within the sample encode an identical CDR3. The chain employs TRBV5-1 and TRBJ2-5, with TRBD1 matching over 11 bases. The germline gives CDR1 SGHRS, CDR2 YFSETQ. Trimming at V came to 4 bases and at J to 0 bases, leaving 5 bases not matched to a gene. This CDR3 spans 16 amino acids. CDR3 loop: CASSPGTGGYQETQYF. CDR3 nucleotide sequence: TGCGCCAGCAGCCCCGGGACAGGGGGATACCAAGAGACCCAGTACTTC.

The V and J genes are TRBV7-2 and TRBJ1-2, with a possible D match to TRBD1 (6 bases). Germline CDR1 is SGHTA and CDR2 is FQGNSA. The V end lost 5 bases, the J end lost 3 bases, and 13 bases lay between the germline ends. The CDR3 has 14 residues. The CDR3 region is CASSPGGGYYGYTF. Here the CDR3 DNA reads TGTGCCAGCAGCCCCGGGGGGGGCTACTATGGCTACACCTTC.

The gene calls are TRBV9 and TRBJ1-2; 8 bases agree with TRBD1. Trimming removed 0 bases from V and 5 bases from J; junction bases left unmatched: 6. Germline lookup yields CDR1 SGDLS and CDR2 YYNGEE. CDR3 length: 15 residues. The CDR3 bases are TGTGCCAGCAGCGTAGAGTCGACAGGGGCTTATGGCTACACCTTC. Amino acids: CASSVESTGAYGYTF.

This clone came up once. The chain uses TRBV4-1 and TRBJ2-1; unclear D gene. Deletions cut 5 bases from V and 0 bases from J, with 8 bases between. The CDR3 runs 14 residues. CDR1 and CDR2 from the germline V gene are MGHRA and YSYEKL. CDR3 sequence reads: CASSSSDSYNEQFF. The CDR3 nucleotides read TGCGCCAGCAGCAGTTCAGACTCCTACAATGAGCAGTTCTTC.

This chain joins TRBV18 and TRBJ1-5, with D unclear. This CDR3 comprises 17 residues. CDR1 is KGHSH, CDR2 LQKENI, per germline. V lost 2 bases and J 0 bases, leaving 14 bases between the germline ends. CDR3 loop: CASSPEPSTYSNQPQHF. CDR3 DNA sequence: TGTGCCAGCTCACCAGAGCCATCAACTTATAGCAATCAGCCCCAGCATTTT. The variable domain in full, completed from reference TRBV18 and TRBJ1-5, reads NAGVMQNPRHLVRRRGQEARLRCSPMKGHSHVYWYRQLPEEGLKFMVYLQKENIIDESGMPKERFSAEFPKEGPSILRIQQVVRGDSAAYFCASSPEPSTYSNQPQHFGDGTRLSIL.

The count of this clone is one. V is TRBV19 and J is TRBJ1-5, with TRBD1 identical over 12 bases. The length of the CDR3 is 12 residues. The germline CDR1 and CDR2 sequences are LNHDA and SQIVND (reference sequence). The V segment lost 9 bases and the J segment 7 bases; nucleotides outside the gene matches: 1. As DNA, the CDR3 is TGTGCCAGCGGGACAGGGGGCCAGCCCCAGCATTTT. Translated: CASGTGGQPQHF.

CDR3 loop: CASSTPTGPNYGYTF. CDR3 DNA sequence: TGTGCCAGCAGCACTCCGACAGGGCCTAACTATGGCTACACCTTC. J is TRBJ1-2 and V is TRBV7-9; 7 bases map to TRBD1. The CDR3 sequence is 15 residues long. From germline, CDR1 is SEHNR and CDR2 FQNEAQ (reference sequence). J lost 0 bases, V lost 5 bases, and 6 bases had no gene match. The full variable domain, rest sourced from reference TRBV7-9 and TRBJ1-2, is DTGVSQNPRHKITKRGQNVTFRCDPISEHNRLYWYRQTLGQGPEFLTYFQNEAQLEKSRLLSDRFSAERPKGSFSTLEIQRTEQGDSAMYLCASSTPTGPNYGYTFGSGTRLTVV.

V gene TRBV27 combines with J gene TRBJ2-1; 14 bases fit TRBD2. Germline V gives CDR1 MNHEY, CDR2 SMNVEV (reference sequence). The trim removed 5 bases at V and 0 bases at J, leaving 12 bases unmatched. This CDR3 contains 20 residues. The CDR3 loop is CASSPGLAGGSLISYNEQFF. Here the CDR3 DNA reads TGTGCCAGCAGTCCCGGACTAGCGGGGGGTTCCCTTATCTCCTACAATGAGCAGTTCTTC.

This chain's CDR3 is CSASRRQGAGGYTF. Here the CDR3 DNA reads TGCAGTGCTAGTCGCCGACAGGGGGCAGGGGGCTACACCTTC. V usage is TRBV20-1 and J usage is TRBJ1-2; 10 nucleotides match TRBD1. The V and J ends lost 3 bases and 8 bases, in that order; junction bases with no gene match: 9. The CDR3 totals 14 residues. Germline V gene data show CDR1 as DFQATT and CDR2 as SNEGSKA (reference sequence).

As regards this clone: At one end, the junction sequence differs from germline, possibly due to a read error. The V and J genes are TRBV7-7 and TRBJ2-2; TRBD2 matches at 10 bases. The germline gives CDR1 SSHAT, CDR2 FNYEAQ (reference sequence). The CDR3 is made up of 18 amino acids. CDR3 coding DNA: TGTGCTAGCAGCCCGGGAGCGGGAGGGCCTCTGAATCCCGGGGAGCTGTTTTTT. Translated: CASSPGAGGPLNPGELFF.

This sequence joins TRBV5-8 and TRBJ2-7, with D possibly matching TRBD1 (5 bases). The CDR3 contains 14 residues. V was pared by 4 bases and J by 1 base, with 12 bases between. Germline lookup yields CDR1 SGHTS and CDR2 YDEGEE. The CDR3 bases are TGTGCCAGCAGCAGGGGCTTGGGTTCCTACGAGCAGTACTTC. Translating it yields CASSRGLGSYEQYF.

V and J are TRBV24-1 and TRBJ1-2; no firm D call. Trimming removed 0 bases at V and 4 bases at J, with 5 bases between. CDR1 is KGHDR, CDR2 SFDVKD, per germline. The CDR3 totals 13 residues. The CDR3 nucleotides read TGTGCCACCAGTGATTTGAACGGCTATGGCTACACCTTC. Protein product: CATSDLNGYGYTF.

The CDR3: CASSARGTGVTGELFF. Here the CDR3 DNA reads TGTGCCAGCAGTGCCCGTGGGACAGGGGTTACCGGGGAGCTGTTTTTT. V gene TRBV25-1 combines with J gene TRBJ2-2; 10 bases fit TRBD1. V shed 4 bases and J 5 bases; nucleotides not matched to a gene: 7. From germline, CDR1 is MGHDK and CDR2 SYGVNS. This CDR3 spans 16 amino acids.

This rearrangement joins TRBV3-1 (or the pseudogene TRBV3-2) to TRBJ2-1, with D unresolved. V was cut by 0 bases and J by 8 bases, with 8 bases left in between. The CDR3 has 13 residues. Germline CDR1 reads LGHDT; CDR2 reads YNNKEL (reference sequence). In DNA, the CDR3 is TGTGCCAGCAGCCAAGAGGCAGTGGATGAGCAGTTCTTC. It codes for CASSQEAVDEQFF.

This rearrangement joins TRBV7-9 to TRBJ2-3, with 8 bases that match TRBD1. Trimming took 4 bases from V and 6 from J; bases not matched to a gene: 6. Germline CDR1 and CDR2: SEHNR and FQNEAQ (reference sequence). This CDR3 comprises 14 residues. CDR3 sequence reads: CASSYDRGTDTQYF. In DNA, the CDR3 is TGTGCCAGCAGCTATGACAGGGGTACGGATACGCAGTATTTT.

The rearrangement links TRBV7-9 to TRBJ2-7, with 10 bases matching TRBD2. Germline V gene lookup returns CDR1 SEHNR and CDR2 FQNEAQ (reference sequence). Trimming removed 2 bases from V and 2 bases from J; junction bases left unmatched: 6. The CDR3 is 16 amino acids. This CDR3 is CASSLPSGREPYEQYF. The CDR3 region has the DNA TGTGCCAGCAGCTTACCGAGCGGGAGGGAACCCTACGAGCAGTACTTC. Looking up the rest from reference TRBV7-9 and TRBJ2-7 gives the full variable domain: DTGVSQNPRHKITKRGQNVTFRCDPISEHNRLYWYRQTLGQGPEFLTYFQNEAQLEKSRLLSDRFSAERPKGSFSTLEIQRTEQGDSAMYLCASSLPSGREPYEQYFGPGTRLTVT.

V and J are TRBV29-1 and TRBJ2-7; 9 positions agree with TRBD1. V shed 6 bases, J shed 1 base, and the junction held 10 bases outside the gene matches. CDR1 SQVTM and CDR2 ANQGSEA come from the germline V gene. This CDR3 comprises 15 residues. DNA for the CDR3: TGCAGCGTGTCCAAACCGACAGGGGGTTCCTACGAGCAGTACTTC. It codes for CSVSKPTGGSYEQYF.

The rearrangement uses TRBV28 and TRBJ1-1, with D possibly TRBD1 on 5 matching bases. The CDR3 contains 15 residues. Per the germline V gene, CDR1 is MDHEN and CDR2 is SYDVKM. The ends were cut back, 6 bases at V and 4 bases at J, with 18 bases in the middle. CDR3 region: CASRLLGGRVTEAFF. In nucleotides, the CDR3 is TGTGCCAGCAGACTCTTGGGCGGCAGGGTCACTGAAGCTTTCTTT.

V and J are TRBV9 and TRBJ1-6, with D tentatively TRBD1 (6 bases). V was cut by 0 bases and J by 8 bases, with 33 bases left in between. The CDR3 totals 22 residues. Germline V lookup: CDR1 SGDLS, CDR2 YYNGEE. CDR3: CASSVVFSLAGALHKDDSPLHF. The DNA for the CDR3 is TGTGCCAGCAGCGTAGTATTTTCCCTGGCAGGGGCCCTCCACAAGGACGATTCACCCCTCCACTTT.

The chain carries TRBV12-3 or TRBV12-4 and TRBJ2-5, with 8 bases fitting TRBD1. This CDR3 comprises 13 residues. V shed 3 bases and J 10 bases; nucleotides not matched to a gene: 7. The CDR3 reads CASSFALGQGQYF. The CDR3 region has the DNA TGTGCCAGCAGTTTTGCCCTCGGACAGGGCCAGTACTTC.

CDR3 residues: CASSAGQRQVEAFF. The CDR3 nucleotides read TGTGCCAGCAGTGCGGGACAGCGGCAAGTTGAAGCTTTCTTT. J is TRBJ1-1 and V is TRBV27; 7 bases fit TRBD1. Trimming cost V 5 bases and J 7 bases; bases outside gene matches: 10. This CDR3 has 14 amino acids. Germline loops: CDR1 MNHEY, CDR2 SMNVEV (reference sequence).

The chain is built from TRBV6-4 and TRBJ1-1; D possibly corresponds to TRBD1 (6 bases). CDR3 length: 15 amino acids. The ends were cut back, 3 bases at V and 4 bases at J, with 15 bases in the middle. The V gene's germline CDR1 is MRHNA and CDR2 SNTAGT. CDR3 coding DNA: TGTGCCAGCAGTGAAACTGGGGGGGCTGGCACTGAAGCTTTCTTT. Its protein product is CASSETGGAGTEAFF.

The J gene is TRBJ1-5, the V gene TRBV28, with 11 bases matching TRBD1. This CDR3 contains 18 residues. Per germline, CDR1 MDHEN and CDR2 SYDVKM. Trimming cost V 3 bases and J 0 bases; bases outside gene matches: 7. This CDR3 reads CASSLGQGGFYSNQPQHF. The CDR3 DNA reads as TGTGCCAGCAGTTTGGGACAGGGGGGGTTCTATAGCAATCAGCCCCAGCATTTT.

The chain uses TRBV6-5 and TRBJ1-2, with 7 bases aligning to TRBD1. The trim removed 4 bases at V and 2 bases at J, leaving 4 bases unmatched. Germline loops: CDR1 MNHEY, CDR2 SVGAGI. CDR3 length equals 14 residues. CDR3: CASSSRDRNYGYTF. CDR3 in DNA: TGTGCCAGCAGTTCCCGGGACAGAAACTATGGCTACACCTTC.

This clone was counted only a few times. This rearrangement joins TRBV5-1 to TRBJ1-2; the match to TRBD1 covers 9 bases. Germline V gene sequence: CDR1 SGHRS, CDR2 YFSETQ. The CDR3 runs 15 residues. Trimming took 3 bases from V and 7 from J; bases not matched to a gene: 10. The CDR3 here is CASSSDPGTGSGYTF. In nucleotides, the CDR3 is TGCGCCAGCAGCTCAGACCCCGGGACAGGGTCTGGCTACACCTTC.